Listed below are T cell receptor beta chains from one sample, sequenced in a study of shared clonotypes between healthy human individuals. Repertoires were generated with immunoSEQ multiplex PCR, while TCRdb's copy carries only in-frame clones and drops some. Of around 720,000 clones in the sample, roughly 73% were seen once. The sequenced sample consisted of memory CD4+ T cells sorted from blood. The receptors originated from a woman younger than 45 in good health. CDR3s include the opening cysteine and the closing phenylalanine or tryptophan. D genes are given only for firm matches. Size is stated for part of the rows, as once, few or many counts, or as a class when the clone is expanded.

TRBD2	TRBV18	TRBJ2-7	.	CASSPPRPPSGRSAYEQYF	TGTGCCAGCTCACCACCTCGTCCTCCTAGCGGGAGATCTGCGTACGAGCAGTACTTC
TRBD2	TRBV7-9	TRBJ2-3	.	CASSPHAGVTDTQYF	TGTGCCAGCAGCCCCCATGCGGGAGTCACAGATACGCAGTATTTT
.	TRBV11-1	TRBJ2-7	.	CASSSGGAGSYEQYF	TGTGCCAGCAGCTCTGGAGGGGCAGGATCCTACGAGCAGTACTTC
.	TRBV15	TRBJ1-2	.	CATSRDWAGTGYTF	TGTGCCACCAGCAGAGATTGGGCAGGGACTGGCTACACCTTC
.	TRBV5-6	TRBJ1-6	.	CASSSRRAYNSPLHF	TGTGCCAGCAGCTCAAGGCGGGCCTATAATTCACCCCTCCACTTT
TRBD2	TRBV2	TRBJ2-1	.	CASAIAGVSNEQFF	TGTGCCAGCGCAATAGCGGGAGTCTCCAATGAGCAGTTCTTC
TRBD2	TRBV25-1	TRBJ2-1	.	CASSEGTSGDNEQFF	TGTGCCAGCAGTGAAGGGACTAGCGGGGACAATGAGCAGTTCTTC
TRBD1	TRBV7-3	TRBJ1-3	once	CASSLQGGDDTIYF	TGTGCCAGCAGCTTACAGGGGGGAGACGACACCATATATTTT
TRBD2	TRBV5-4	TRBJ2-5	many	CASSFGGGPGETQYF	TGTGCCAGCAGTTTCGGGGGAGGGCCGGGGGAGACCCAGTACTTC
.	TRBV5-8	TRBJ2-1	.	CASSSGSGADNEQFF	TGTGCCAGCAGCTCCGGTTCCGGCGCGGATAATGAGCAGTTCTTC
TRBD2	TRBV19	TRBJ2-1	.	CASRSSGRGNEQFF	TGTGCCAGTCGGTCAAGCGGGAGGGGAAATGAGCAGTTCTTC
TRBD1	TRBV7-9	TRBJ1-6	.	CASSLGQGGSPLHF	TGTGCCAGCAGCTTGGGACAGGGAGGGTCACCCCTCCACTTT
TRBD2	TRBV11-2	TRBJ2-1	few	CASSLREGHLNEQFF	TGTGCCAGCAGCTTACGGGAGGGCCATCTCAATGAGCAGTTCTTC
.	TRBV6-5	TRBJ2-1	.	CASRRLGGGEQFF	TGTGCCAGCAGGCGCCTCGGAGGTGGGGAGCAGTTCTTC
.	TRBV28	TRBJ1-5	.	CASSWQGWQPQHF	TGTGCCAGCAGTTGGCAGGGTTGGCAGCCCCAGCATTTT
TRBD2	TRBV2	TRBJ2-7	.	CASSEAIHLADPYEQYF	TGTGCCAGCAGTGAAGCTATCCATCTAGCGGATCCCTACGAGCAGTACTTC
TRBD1	TRBV28	TRBJ2-7	few	CASRPTGGAYEQYF	TGTGCCAGCAGACCGACAGGGGGCGCCTACGAGCAGTACTTC
TRBD2	TRBV28	TRBJ2-1	.	CASSLNSFWTSGSKDEQFF	TGTGCCAGCAGTTTAAACTCGTTCTGGACTAGCGGGAGCAAAGATGAGCAGTTCTTC
TRBD1	TRBV15	TRBJ2-5	few	CATSVPGQGRETQYF	TGTGCCACCAGCGTCCCGGGACAGGGCAGAGAGACCCAGTACTTC
.	TRBV7-2	TRBJ2-1	few	CASSPPGSNNEQFF	TGTGCCAGCAGCCCCCCTGGAAGTAACAATGAGCAGTTCTTC
TRBD1	TRBV19	TRBJ1-5	.	CASSMETGASSNQPQHF	TGTGCCAGTAGTATGGAAACAGGGGCGTCTAGCAATCAGCCCCAGCATTTT
.	TRBV5-1	TRBJ2-3	.	CASSKVADTQYF	TGCGCCAGCAGTAAGGTTGCAGATACGCAGTATTTT
.	TRBV29-1	TRBJ2-1	.	CSVGQRGTYNEQFF	TGCAGCGTTGGCCAGAGGGGCACCTACAATGAGCAGTTCTTC
TRBD1	TRBV6-6	TRBJ1-2	.	CASSYQLQGVLGYTF	TGTGCCAGCAGTTACCAACTACAGGGGGTGTTAGGCTACACCTTC
.	TRBV5-1	TRBJ1-1	.	CASSLVSANTEAFF	TGCGCCAGCAGCTTGGTCTCGGCAAACACTGAAGCTTTCTTT
.	TRBV7-9	TRBJ1-1	few	CASSLRGGPEAFF	TGTGCCAGCAGCTTGAGGGGTGGCCCTGAAGCTTTCTTT
TRBD2	TRBV27	TRBJ2-7	.	CAAGGGISSYEQYF	TGTGCCGCGGGAGGGGGGATTAGCTCCTACGAGCAGTACTTC
.	TRBV28	TRBJ1-3	.	CASSLIRSRSGNTIYF	TGTGCCAGCAGTTTAATCAGGAGTCGCTCTGGAAACACCATATATTTT
.	TRBV2	TRBJ1-5	.	CASRTSGGNQPQHF	TGTGCCAGCAGAACCTCAGGGGGCAATCAGCCCCAGCATTTT
.	TRBV4-1	TRBJ1-5	.	CASSQPGRGNQPQHF	TGCGCCAGCAGCCAACCAGGCCGGGGCAATCAGCCCCAGCATTTT
TRBD1	TRBV7-8	TRBJ1-1	.	CASSPWDRVTTEAFF	TGTGCCAGCAGCCCATGGGACAGGGTAACCACTGAAGCTTTCTTT
.	TRBV6-1	TRBJ2-5	.	CASKRGGATQYF	TGTGCCAGCAAGAGGGGCGGTGCGACCCAGTACTTC
TRBD2	TRBV10-3	TRBJ2-7	.	CAISGDGTSGNYEQYF	TGTGCCATCAGTGGGGACGGAACTAGCGGGAACTACGAGCAGTACTTC
.	TRBV29-1	TRBJ2-1	.	CSVALRGAYNEQFF	TGCAGCGTCGCGTTGAGGGGCGCATACAATGAGCAGTTCTTC
TRBD1	TRBV28	TRBJ1-1	.	CASTPSGGRKAFF	TGTGCCAGCACCCCATCAGGGGGGAGGAAAGCTTTCTTT
.	TRBV5-3	TRBJ1-1	.	CARTEQLNTEAFF	TGTGCCAGAACTGAACAGTTGAACACTGAAGCTTTCTTT
.	TRBV5-1	TRBJ1-1	.	CASSFSGRTSEAFF	TGCGCCAGCAGCTTCTCGGGCCGAACGTCTGAAGCTTTCTTT
.	TRBV28	TRBJ2-7	.	CASSFTNTYEQYF	TGTGCCAGCAGTTTTACGAACACCTACGAGCAGTACTTC
.	TRBV5-6	TRBJ2-7	.	CASSLNRDGYEQYF	TGTGCCAGCAGCTTGAACCGGGATGGCTACGAGCAGTACTTC
.	TRBV19	TRBJ2-1	many	CASSIPGSNEQFF	TGTGCCAGTAGTATACCCGGGAGCAATGAGCAGTTCTTC
.	TRBV7-9	TRBJ2-1	.	CASSYTREQFF	TGTGCCAGCAGCTACACACGAGAGCAGTTCTTC
.	TRBV28	TRBJ2-5	.	CASSLPPSGKETQYF	TGTGCCAGCAGTTTACCCCCCTCAGGGAAAGAGACCCAGTACTTC
.	TRBV7-9	TRBJ2-7	.	CASSFLVGRGEYEQYF	TGTGCCAGCAGCTTTCTGGTCGGGAGAGGAGAGTACGAGCAGTACTTC
.	TRBV29-1	TRBJ2-7	.	CSVEFANSYEQYF	TGCAGCGTTGAATTCGCGAACTCCTACGAGCAGTACTTC
.	TRBV9	TRBJ2-1	.	CASSPGYYEQFF	TGTGCCAGCAGCCCCGGATATTATGAGCAGTTCTTC
.	TRBV7-6	TRBJ2-7	.	CASSLMGGANHEQYF	TGTGCCAGCAGCTTAATGGGGGGCGCCAACCACGAGCAGTACTTC
TRBD2	TRBV5-1	TRBJ2-3	.	CASSDLAGMDTQYF	TGCGCCAGCAGCGACCTAGCGGGAATGGATACGCAGTATTTT
TRBD2	TRBV15	TRBJ2-7	.	CATSRGLAGAYEQYF	TGTGCCACCAGCCGCGGACTAGCGGGAGCGTACGAGCAGTACTTC